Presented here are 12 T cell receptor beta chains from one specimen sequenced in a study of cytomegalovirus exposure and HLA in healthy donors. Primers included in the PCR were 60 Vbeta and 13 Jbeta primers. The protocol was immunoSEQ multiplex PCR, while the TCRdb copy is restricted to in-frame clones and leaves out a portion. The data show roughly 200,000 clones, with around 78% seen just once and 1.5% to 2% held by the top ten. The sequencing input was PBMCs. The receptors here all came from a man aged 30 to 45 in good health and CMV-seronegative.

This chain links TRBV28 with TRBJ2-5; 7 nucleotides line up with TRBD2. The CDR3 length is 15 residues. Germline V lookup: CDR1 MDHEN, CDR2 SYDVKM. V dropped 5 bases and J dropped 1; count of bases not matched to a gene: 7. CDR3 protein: CASSPSGTPQETQYF. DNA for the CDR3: TGTGCCAGCAGTCCTAGCGGAACTCCCCAAGAGACCCAGTACTTC.

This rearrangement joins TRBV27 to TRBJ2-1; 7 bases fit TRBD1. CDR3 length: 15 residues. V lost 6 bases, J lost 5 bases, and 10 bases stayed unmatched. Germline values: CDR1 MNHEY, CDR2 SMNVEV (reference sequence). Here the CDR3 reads CASRPTDRLNNEQFF. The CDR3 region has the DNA TGTGCCAGCAGACCTACGGACAGGCTTAACAATGAGCAGTTCTTC.

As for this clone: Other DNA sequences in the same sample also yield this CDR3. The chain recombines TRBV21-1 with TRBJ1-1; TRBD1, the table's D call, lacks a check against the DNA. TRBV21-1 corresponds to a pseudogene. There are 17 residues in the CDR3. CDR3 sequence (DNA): TGTGCCAGCAGCAAGGAAGGGCAGGGGATGTCGTGGACTGAAGCTTTCTTT. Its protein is CASSKEGQGMSWTEAFF.

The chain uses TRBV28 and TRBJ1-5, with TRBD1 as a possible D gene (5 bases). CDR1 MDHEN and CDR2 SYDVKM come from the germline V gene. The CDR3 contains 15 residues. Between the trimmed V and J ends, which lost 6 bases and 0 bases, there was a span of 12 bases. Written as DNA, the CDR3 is TGTGCCAGCAGAATCGGGGGGGATAGCAATCAGCCCCAGCATTTT. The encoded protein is CASRIGGDSNQPQHF.

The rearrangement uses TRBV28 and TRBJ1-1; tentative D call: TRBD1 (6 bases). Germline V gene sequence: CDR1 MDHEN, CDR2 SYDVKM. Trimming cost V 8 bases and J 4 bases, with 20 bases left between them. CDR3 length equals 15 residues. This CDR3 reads CASGPPGGGVTEAFF. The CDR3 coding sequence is TGTGCCAGCGGACCCCCGGGCGGGGGCGTCACTGAAGCTTTCTTT.

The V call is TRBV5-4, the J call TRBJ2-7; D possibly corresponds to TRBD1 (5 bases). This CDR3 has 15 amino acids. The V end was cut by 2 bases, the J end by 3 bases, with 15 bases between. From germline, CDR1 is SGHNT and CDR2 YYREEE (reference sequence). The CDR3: CASSFGQGKVYEQYF. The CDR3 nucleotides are TGTGCCAGCAGCTTTGGCCAGGGAAAAGTCTACGAGCAGTACTTC.

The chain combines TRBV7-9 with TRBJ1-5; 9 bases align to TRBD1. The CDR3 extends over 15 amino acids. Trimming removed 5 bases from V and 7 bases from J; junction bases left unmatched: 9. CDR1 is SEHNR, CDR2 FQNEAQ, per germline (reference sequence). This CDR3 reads CASSTGTGNLQPQHF. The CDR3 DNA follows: TGTGCCAGCAGCACTGGGACAGGGAATTTACAGCCCCAGCATTTT.

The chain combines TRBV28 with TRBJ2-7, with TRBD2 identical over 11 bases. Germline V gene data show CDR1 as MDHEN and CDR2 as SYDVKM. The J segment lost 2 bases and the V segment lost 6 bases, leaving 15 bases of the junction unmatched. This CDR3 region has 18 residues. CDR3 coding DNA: TGTGCCAGCAGCCTTCATCCGGGACTAGCGGCTTATACCTACGAGCAGTACTTC. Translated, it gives CASSLHPGLAAYTYEQYF.

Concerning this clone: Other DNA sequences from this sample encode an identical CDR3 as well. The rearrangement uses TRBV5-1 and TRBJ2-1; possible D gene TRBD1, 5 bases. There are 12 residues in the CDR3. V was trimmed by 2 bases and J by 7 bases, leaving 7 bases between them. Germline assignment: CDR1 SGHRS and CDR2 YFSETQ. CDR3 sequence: CASSLDSNEQFF. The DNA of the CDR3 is TGCGCCAGCAGCTTAGACAGTAATGAGCAGTTCTTC.

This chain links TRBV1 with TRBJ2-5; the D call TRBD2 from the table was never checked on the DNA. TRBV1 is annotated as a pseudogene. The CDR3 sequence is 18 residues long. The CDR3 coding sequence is TGCACCAGCAGCCAACAATCCTGCCTAGCGGGGTCATCATGGACCCAGTACTTC. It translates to CTSSQQSCLAGSSWTQYF.

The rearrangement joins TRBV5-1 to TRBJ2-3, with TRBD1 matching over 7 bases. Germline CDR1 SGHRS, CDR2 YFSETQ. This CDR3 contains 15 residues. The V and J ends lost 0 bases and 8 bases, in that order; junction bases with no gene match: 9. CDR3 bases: TGCGCCAGCAGCTTGGGGACAGGAACACAGGGTACGCAGTATTTT. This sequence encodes CASSLGTGTQGTQYF.

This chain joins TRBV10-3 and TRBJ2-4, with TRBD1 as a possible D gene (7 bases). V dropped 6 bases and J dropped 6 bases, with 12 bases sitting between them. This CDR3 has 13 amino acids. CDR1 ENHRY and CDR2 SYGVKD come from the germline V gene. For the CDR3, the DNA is TGTGCCATCAGGGGGCGGGACAGAAACATTCAGTACTTC. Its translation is CAIRGRDRNIQYF.